The 18 T cell receptor beta chains below were found in one sample sequenced in a study of T cells in Graves' hyperthyroidism and ophthalmopathy. Template material for amplifying TCR beta CDR3 regions consisted of RNA transcripts. TCR CDR3 underwent first-round RT-PCR with the HTBI primer set. TCRdb fed the multiplex PCR reads into MiXCR, producing one record per CDR3 protein. Of 600,000 to 900,000 distinct CDR3 sequences in the sample, 16% were seen once. The material sequenced was blood. These receptors originate from a man between 18 and 29 years old with Graves' hyperthyroidism.

This clonotype was counted only a few times. The CDR3 DNA sequence: TGTGCCAGCACAGTAAACCCGGGACAGGGCCCTCCCGAGCAGTACTTC. Amino acids: CASTVNPGQGPPEQYF. This chain links TRBV25-1 with TRBJ2-7; 9 bases match TRBD1. This CDR3 region has 16 residues. With V trimmed by 7 bases and J by 6 bases, 16 bases remained unmatched. CDR1 is MGHDK and CDR2 is SYGVNS in the germline V gene.

The chain joins TRBV11-2 to TRBJ2-5, with 11 bases matching TRBD2. This CDR3 has 15 amino acids. V gave up 5 bases and J gave up 5 bases; unmatched junction bases: 7. Germline V gene data show CDR1 as SGHAT and CDR2 as FQNNGV. The CDR3 sequence: CASSPLAGGYETQYF. The DNA of the CDR3 is TGTGCCAGCAGCCCGCTAGCGGGAGGCTACGAGACCCAGTACTTC.

This clonotype has a count of ten or more. The chain carries TRBV28 and TRBJ2-1; 11 nucleotides align to TRBD1. The CDR3 runs 16 residues. Trimming at V came to 3 bases and at J to 5 bases, leaving 6 bases not matched to a gene. Germline CDR1 is MDHEN and CDR2 is SYDVKM. The CDR3, as DNA: TGTGCCAGCAGTTTGGGGACAGGGGGAGGAAACAATGAGCAGTTCTTC. It codes for CASSLGTGGGNNEQFF.

The chain couples TRBV19 to TRBJ2-7, with 7 bases that match TRBD1. In germline, CDR1 is LNHDA, CDR2 SQIVND (reference sequence). The CDR3 covers 17 residues. J lost 0 bases, V lost 5 bases, and 13 bases had no gene match. The CDR3 loop reads CASSPSGTAMGSYEQYF. CDR3 in DNA: TGTGCCAGTAGTCCCTCCGGGACAGCGATGGGCTCCTACGAGCAGTACTTC.

This clonotype was counted ten times or more. The chain has TRBV5-6 and TRBJ1-1; tentative D call: TRBD1 (5 bases). V lost 6 bases, J lost 5 bases, and 11 bases lay in between. CDR3 length equals 12 residues. Germline-derived CDR1 and CDR2 are SGHDT and YYEEEE. The CDR3, as DNA: TGTGCCAGCAACCTCAAGGGGACTGAAGCTTTCTTT. Protein sequence: CASNLKGTEAFF.

This clonotype occurred a few times. V gene TRBV19 combines with J gene TRBJ1-1; 9 bases fit TRBD1. The V and J ends lost 5 bases and 5 bases, in that order; junction bases with no gene match: 6. Germline loops: CDR1 LNHDA, CDR2 SQIVND (reference sequence). The CDR3 covers 14 residues. The CDR3 loop reads CASSQTGGKTEAFF. The CDR3 coding sequence is TGTGCCAGTAGTCAGACAGGGGGGAAAACTGAAGCTTTCTTT.

The V gene is TRBV29-1, the J gene TRBJ2-4; possibly TRBD1 for D (6 bases). The CDR3 extends over 13 amino acids. V was shortened by 2 bases and J by 6 bases, with 11 bases between the two germline ends. Looked up from germline, CDR1 is SQVTM and CDR2 is ANQGSEA. DNA of the CDR3: TGCAGCGTTGAAAAGTCCAGGGGAAACATTCAGTACTTC. Translation: CSVEKSRGNIQYF. The entire variable domain, with the rest obtained from reference TRBV29-1 and TRBJ2-4, is as follows: SAVISQKPSRDICQRGTSLTIQCQVDSQVTMMFWYRQQPGQSLTLIATANQGSEATYESGFVIDKFPISRPNLTFSTLTVSNMSPEDSSIYLCSVEKSRGNIQYFGAGTRLSVL.

The genes are TRBV6-2 or TRBV6-3 and TRBJ2-7, with 10 bases fitting TRBD2. Trimming took 5 bases from V and 5 from J; bases not matched to a gene: 6. Germline V gene data show CDR1 as MNHEY and CDR2 as SVGEGT. CDR3 size: 14 residues. The CDR3 spells CASSKREGRDEQYF. The CDR3 DNA reads as TGTGCCAGCAGTAAGCGGGAGGGCCGCGACGAGCAGTACTTC.

This clonotype came up many times. The chain combines TRBV20-1 with TRBJ2-1; possibly TRBD1 or TRBD2 for D (7 bases each). Trimming cost V 5 bases and J 9 bases, with 20 bases left between them. The CDR3 runs 14 residues. Per the germline V gene, CDR1 is DFQATT and CDR2 is SNEGSKA (reference sequence). The CDR3 loop is CSAYEGGGGGEQFF. In DNA, the CDR3 is TGCAGTGCTTACGAGGGAGGGGGCGGGGGTGAGCAGTTCTTC.

This clonotype was recorded a few times. The chain employs TRBV27 and TRBJ1-5; 8 bases map to TRBD1. CDR1 MNHEY and CDR2 SMNVEV come from the germline V gene (reference sequence). This CDR3 comprises 15 residues. The V and J ends lost 6 bases and 3 bases, in that order; junction bases with no gene match: 7. The chain's CDR3 is CASRDRAGVNQPQHF. CDR3 nucleotides: TGTGCCAGCAGGGACAGGGCGGGAGTCAATCAGCCCCAGCATTTT.

This clonotype was counted ten times or more. This chain links TRBV28 with TRBJ1-5, with D perhaps matching TRBD1 (6 bases). This CDR3 spans 14 amino acids. The germline gives CDR1 MDHEN, CDR2 SYDVKM. V was shortened by 6 bases and J by 0 bases, with 9 bases between the two germline ends. CDR3 in DNA: TGTGCCAGCAGCAGGGGCATTAGCAATCAGCCCCAGCATTTT. This translates into CASSRGISNQPQHF.

The chain couples TRBV28 to TRBJ1-5; D may be TRBD1 (5 bases). Trimming took 3 bases from V and 5 from J, leaving 14 bases between them. Germline CDR1 and CDR2: MDHEN and SYDVKM. The CDR3 has 15 residues. The CDR3 is CASSFQGEGHQPQHF. The DNA of the CDR3 is TGTGCCAGCAGTTTCCAGGGTGAGGGGCATCAGCCCCAGCATTTT.

This clonotype was recorded many times. V gene TRBV20-1 combines with J gene TRBJ2-1, with D uncertain. The CDR3 extends over 14 amino acids. In germline, CDR1 is DFQATT, CDR2 SNEGSKA (reference sequence). The V gene lost 0 bases and the J gene lost 6 bases, with 12 bases spanning the gap. This chain's CDR3 is CSARDVLGGNEQFF. The CDR3 nucleotides read TGCAGTGCTAGAGATGTTTTAGGTGGCAATGAGCAGTTCTTC.

V usage is TRBV4-1 and J usage is TRBJ1-1; D is ambiguous. Trimming cost V 3 bases and J 0 bases, with 11 bases left between them. CDR1 is MGHRA and CDR2 is YSYEKL in the germline V gene. CDR3 length: 15 residues. As DNA, the CDR3 is TGCGCCAGCAGCCACGCCTGGCCCATGAACACTGAAGCTTTCTTT. Protein sequence: CASSHAWPMNTEAFF.

This clonotype occurred a few times. The chain couples TRBV12-3 or TRBV12-4 to TRBJ1-2; 8 positions agree with TRBD1. Trimming cost V 3 bases and J 6 bases; bases outside gene matches: 9. This CDR3 has 15 residues. The CDR3 reads CASSFKPGGGDGYTF. DNA for the CDR3: TGTGCCAGCAGTTTCAAGCCAGGGGGCGGGGATGGCTACACCTTC.

This clonotype occurred a few times. The chain is built from TRBV6-5 and TRBJ1-5; TRBD1 might be the D (6 bases). V shed 0 bases and J shed 0 bases, with 9 bases lying between them. Germline lookup yields CDR1 MNHEY and CDR2 SVGAGI. The CDR3 runs to 16 residues. CDR3 in amino acids: CASSYSGQLSNQPQHF. In nucleotides, the CDR3 is TGTGCCAGCAGTTACTCCGGACAGCTTAGCAATCAGCCCCAGCATTTT.

The chain uses TRBV15 and TRBJ2-7; D may match TRBD1 or TRBD2 (5 bases each). This CDR3 has 14 amino acids. The V gene's germline CDR1 is LNHNV and CDR2 YYDKDF (reference sequence). Deletions cut 0 bases from V and 7 bases from J, with 13 bases between. The CDR3 reads CATSRDLGGWEQYF. In nucleotides, the CDR3 is TGTGCCACCAGCAGAGATCTTGGGGGTTGGGAGCAGTACTTC.

This clonotype has ten or more counts. The V call is TRBV12-3 or TRBV12-4, the J call TRBJ1-2; 7 positions agree with TRBD1. The CDR3 consists of 12 residues. V trimming: 6 bases; J trimming: 5 bases; junction bases outside the gene matches: 3. CDR3 sequence: CASSRGAYGYTF. CDR3 nucleotide sequence: TGTGCCAGCAGCAGGGGGGCATATGGCTACACCTTC.